Listed below are T cell receptor beta chains from one sample, sequenced in a study of OX40 agonist ivuxolimab in advanced cancers. The protocol was immunoSEQ multiplex PCR, while the TCRdb copy is restricted to in-frame clones and leaves out a portion. The data contain approximately 25,000 clones, about four fifths of them singletons. Sequenced material: CD4+ or CD8+ T cells sorted from blood, taken in a trial of the OX40 agonist ivuxolimab. The receptors here all came from an adult with an advanced solid tumor such as melanoma, head and neck, liver or kidney cancer. Both conserved end residues are part of each CDR3. Each record gives: D gene, clone size, J gene, V gene, CDR3 protein, CDR3 DNA. D genes are given only for firm matches. Size values are once, few and many counts, or a class for expanded clones, and some rows have none.

d_gene: TRBD2; abundance: NA; j_gene: TRBJ2-1; v_gene: TRBV4-1; CDR3aa: CASSQIAGSYNEQFF; CDR3nt: TGCGCCAGCAGCCAGATAGCGGGCTCCTACAATGAGCAGTTCTTC
d_gene: TRBD1; abundance: NA; j_gene: TRBJ1-3; v_gene: TRBV15; CDR3aa: CATKEDRASGNTIYF; CDR3nt: TGTGCCACCAAAGAGGACAGGGCCTCTGGAAACACCATATATTTT
d_gene: NA; abundance: NA; j_gene: TRBJ2-7; v_gene: TRBV11-2; CDR3aa: CASSLAEQYF; CDR3nt: TGTGCCAGCAGCTTAGCCGAGCAGTACTTC
d_gene: NA; abundance: once; j_gene: TRBJ2-1; v_gene: TRBV19; CDR3aa: CASSTGGLPSYNEQFF; CDR3nt: TGTGCCAGTAGTACCGGGGGCTTACCATCCTACAATGAGCAGTTCTTC
d_gene: NA; abundance: once; j_gene: TRBJ1-5; v_gene: TRBV28; CDR3aa: CASSPGADQPQHF; CDR3nt: TGTGCCAGCAGCCCCGGAGCCGATCAGCCCCAGCATTTT
d_gene: TRBD1; abundance: NA; j_gene: TRBJ1-2; v_gene: TRBV2; CDR3aa: CASSETGGEYGYTF; CDR3nt: TGTGCCAGCAGTGAGACAGGGGGTGAATATGGCTACACCTTC
d_gene: TRBD1; abundance: NA; j_gene: TRBJ1-1; v_gene: TRBV4-1; CDR3aa: CASSHRTGPWDTEAFF; CDR3nt: TGCGCCAGCAGCCATCGGACAGGCCCTTGGGACACTGAAGCTTTCTTT
d_gene: TRBD2; abundance: NA; j_gene: TRBJ2-1; v_gene: TRBV19; CDR3aa: CASSWTSGRANEQFF; CDR3nt: TGTGCCAGTAGCTGGACTAGCGGGAGGGCCAATGAGCAGTTCTTC
d_gene: NA; abundance: NA; j_gene: TRBJ2-3; v_gene: TRBV28; CDR3aa: CASSLYGMTDTQYF; CDR3nt: TGTGCCAGCAGTTTATACGGGATGACAGATACGCAGTATTTT
d_gene: TRBD1; abundance: NA; j_gene: TRBJ1-6; v_gene: TRBV6-4; CDR3aa: CASKLDRGWPPLHF; CDR3nt: TGTGCCAGCAAATTGGACAGGGGATGGCCACCCCTCCACTTT
d_gene: TRBD1; abundance: NA; j_gene: TRBJ1-1; v_gene: TRBV6-6; CDR3aa: CASSRQGSDTEAFF; CDR3nt: TGTGCCAGCAGTCGACAGGGTTCCGACACTGAAGCTTTCTTT
d_gene: NA; abundance: NA; j_gene: TRBJ1-5; v_gene: TRBV2; CDR3aa: CASETGESNQPQHF; CDR3nt: TGTGCCAGCGAAACCGGGGAAAGCAATCAGCCCCAGCATTTT
d_gene: NA; abundance: medium-sized; j_gene: TRBJ2-2; v_gene: TRBV19; CDR3aa: CASSDFRAGELFF; CDR3nt: TGTGCCAGTAGTGATTTCAGGGCCGGGGAGCTGTTTTTT
d_gene: TRBD2; abundance: NA; j_gene: TRBJ2-2; v_gene: TRBV9; CDR3aa: CASRHSGGNTGELFF; CDR3nt: TGTGCCAGCAGGCATAGCGGGGGGAACACCGGGGAGCTGTTTTTT
d_gene: TRBD1; abundance: once; j_gene: TRBJ2-1; v_gene: TRBV5-8; CDR3aa: CWDSYNEQFF; CDR3nt: TGCTGGGACAGTTACAATGAGCAGTTCTTC
d_gene: TRBD2; abundance: NA; j_gene: TRBJ2-1; v_gene: TRBV27; CDR3aa: CASSTWTRNNEQFF; CDR3nt: TGTGCCAGCAGTACCTGGACTAGAAACAATGAGCAGTTCTTC
d_gene: NA; abundance: once; j_gene: TRBJ2-2; v_gene: TRBV5-1; CDR3aa: CASSLVSTDANTGELFF; CDR3nt: TGCGCCAGCAGCCTGGTCTCGACAGACGCGAACACCGGGGAGCTGTTTTTT
d_gene: NA; abundance: NA; j_gene: TRBJ1-2; v_gene: TRBV6-5; CDR3aa: CASSSSLIGYTF; CDR3nt: TGTGCCAGCAGTTCCTCTCTTATTGGCTACACCTTC
d_gene: TRBD2; abundance: NA; j_gene: TRBJ2-5; v_gene: TRBV5-4; CDR3aa: CASSLELAGGRGETQYF; CDR3nt: TGTGCCAGCAGCTTGGAGTTAGCGGGGGGGCGAGGTGAGACCCAGTACTTC
d_gene: TRBD2; abundance: NA; j_gene: TRBJ2-3; v_gene: TRBV7-3; CDR3aa: CASSLTMTSGGATDTQYF; CDR3nt: TGTGCCAGCAGCTTAACCATGACTAGCGGGGGGGCCACAGATACGCAGTATTTT
d_gene: NA; abundance: NA; j_gene: TRBJ1-1; v_gene: TRBV19; CDR3aa: CASKGWRDKNTEAFF; CDR3nt: TGTGCCAGTAAAGGGTGGAGGGACAAGAACACTGAAGCTTTCTTT
d_gene: TRBD2; abundance: medium-sized; j_gene: TRBJ2-3; v_gene: TRBV7-3; CDR3aa: CASSQGLAGGRDTQYF; CDR3nt: TGTGCCAGCAGCCAGGGACTAGCGGGAGGGAGAGATACGCAGTATTTT
d_gene: TRBD2; abundance: NA; j_gene: TRBJ2-3; v_gene: TRBV5-1; CDR3aa: CASSLRTSGGYTDTQYF; CDR3nt: TGCGCCAGCAGCCTCAGGACTAGCGGGGGATACACAGATACGCAGTATTTT
d_gene: NA; abundance: NA; j_gene: TRBJ2-3; v_gene: TRBV5-6; CDR3aa: CASSPDQADTQYF; CDR3nt: TGTGCCAGCAGCCCAGACCAGGCAGATACGCAGTATTTT
d_gene: NA; abundance: NA; j_gene: TRBJ1-5; v_gene: TRBV5-4; CDR3aa: CASSLQGEPQHF; CDR3nt: TGTGCCAGCAGCCTACAGGGAGAGCCCCAGCATTTT
d_gene: NA; abundance: NA; j_gene: TRBJ2-7; v_gene: TRBV11-3; CDR3aa: CASSLELTPLGEQYF; CDR3nt: TGTGCCAGCAGCTTGGAACTGACACCGTTGGGCGAGCAGTACTTC
d_gene: TRBD2; abundance: once; j_gene: TRBJ2-7; v_gene: TRBV27; CDR3aa: CASKLAGMYEQYF; CDR3nt: TGTGCCTCAAAACTAGCGGGGATGTACGAGCAGTACTTC
d_gene: TRBD1; abundance: NA; j_gene: TRBJ1-1; v_gene: TRBV29-1; CDR3aa: CSVEGISGQGYSNTEAFF; CDR3nt: TGCAGCGTTGAAGGGATCTCGGGACAGGGTTACTCGAACACTGAAGCTTTCTTT
d_gene: NA; abundance: NA; j_gene: TRBJ2-7; v_gene: TRBV6-5; CDR3aa: CASTWAYEQYF; CDR3nt: TGTGCCAGTACATGGGCCTACGAGCAGTACTTC
d_gene: TRBD1; abundance: NA; j_gene: TRBJ2-5; v_gene: TRBV4-1; CDR3aa: CASSQVQGAIQETQYF; CDR3nt: TGCGCCAGCAGCCAAGTACAGGGGGCCATCCAAGAGACCCAGTACTTC
d_gene: NA; abundance: NA; j_gene: TRBJ2-1; v_gene: TRBV9; CDR3aa: CASSAYRDIYNEQFF; CDR3nt: TGTGCCAGCAGCGCCTACCGGGACATCTACAATGAGCAGTTCTTC
d_gene: TRBD2; abundance: NA; j_gene: TRBJ2-1; v_gene: TRBV9; CDR3aa: CASSVPSRGDEQFF; CDR3nt: TGTGCCAGCAGCGTACCTAGCCGGGGGGATGAGCAGTTCTTC
d_gene: TRBD1; abundance: NA; j_gene: TRBJ2-7; v_gene: TRBV28; CDR3aa: CASSRDRAPIYYEQYF; CDR3nt: TGTGCCAGCAGTCGGGACAGAGCTCCTATATACTACGAGCAGTACTTC
d_gene: TRBD1; abundance: NA; j_gene: TRBJ1-1; v_gene: TRBV30; CDR3aa: CAWTAQGWSTEAFF; CDR3nt: TGTGCCTGGACCGCACAGGGGTGGAGCACTGAAGCTTTCTTT
d_gene: NA; abundance: few; j_gene: TRBJ1-6; v_gene: TRBV5-6; CDR3aa: CASSFGAGDSPLHF; CDR3nt: TGTGCCAGCAGCTTCGGGGCCGGAGATTCACCCCTCCACTTT
d_gene: NA; abundance: few; j_gene: TRBJ1-2; v_gene: TRBV5-8; CDR3aa: CASSLDRVNYGYTF; CDR3nt: TGTGCCAGCAGCTTGGACAGGGTCAACTATGGCTACACCTTC
d_gene: NA; abundance: medium-sized; j_gene: TRBJ2-7; v_gene: TRBV6-5; CDR3aa: CASSYTGYEQYF; CDR3nt: TGTGCCAGCAGTTACACGGGTTACGAGCAGTACTTC
d_gene: NA; abundance: NA; j_gene: TRBJ1-5; v_gene: TRBV6-6; CDR3aa: CASSTGQWVGNQPQHF; CDR3nt: TGTGCCAGCAGCACTGGACAGTGGGTCGGTAATCAGCCCCAGCATTTT
d_gene: TRBD1; abundance: NA; j_gene: TRBJ1-4; v_gene: TRBV19; CDR3aa: CASSIVGQGAVNEKLFF; CDR3nt: TGTGCCAGTAGTATAGTCGGCCAGGGGGCGGTTAATGAAAAACTGTTTTTT
d_gene: NA; abundance: NA; j_gene: TRBJ2-1; v_gene: TRBV2; CDR3aa: CASSERLVLRNEQFF; CDR3nt: TGTGCCAGCAGTGAGAGATTAGTTCTTCGCAATGAGCAGTTCTTC
d_gene: NA; abundance: NA; j_gene: TRBJ2-7; v_gene: TRBV5-1; CDR3aa: CASRLTSRDTPQNKAYEQYF; CDR3nt: TGCGCCAGCAGACTGACGAGCCGGGACACCCCTCAAAACAAGGCCTACGAGCAGTACTTC
d_gene: TRBD2; abundance: few; j_gene: TRBJ2-3; v_gene: TRBV9; CDR3aa: CASSGGTSGGATDTQYF; CDR3nt: TGTGCCAGCAGCGGCGGAACTAGCGGGGGGGCGACAGATACGCAGTATTTT
d_gene: TRBD1; abundance: once; j_gene: TRBJ1-1; v_gene: TRBV6-5; CDR3aa: CASSYGQGGTEAFF; CDR3nt: TGTGCCAGCAGCTACGGACAGGGAGGCACTGAAGCTTTCTTT